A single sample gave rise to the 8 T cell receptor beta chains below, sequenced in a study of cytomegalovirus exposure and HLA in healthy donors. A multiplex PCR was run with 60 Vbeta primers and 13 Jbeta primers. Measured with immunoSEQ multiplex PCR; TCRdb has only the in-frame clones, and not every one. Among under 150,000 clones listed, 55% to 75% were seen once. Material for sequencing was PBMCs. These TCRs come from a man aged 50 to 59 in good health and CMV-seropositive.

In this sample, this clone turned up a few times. The CDR3 reads CASSLLRGSREKLFF. The CDR3 DNA reads as TGTGCCAGTAGTCTCCTTCGGGGGAGTCGTGAAAAACTGTTTTTT. This chain joins TRBV19 and TRBJ1-4; maybe TRBD1 (5 bases). Germline CDR1 and CDR2: LNHDA and SQIVND (reference sequence). The V end lost 5 bases, the J end lost 7 bases, and 17 bases lay between the germline ends. The CDR3 has 15 residues.

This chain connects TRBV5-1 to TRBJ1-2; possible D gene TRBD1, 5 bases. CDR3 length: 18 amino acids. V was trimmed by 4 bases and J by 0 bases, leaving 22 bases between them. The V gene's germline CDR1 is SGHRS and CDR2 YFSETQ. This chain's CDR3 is CASSKIPSGTQANYGYTF. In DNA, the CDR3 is TGCGCCAGCAGCAAAATTCCCTCCGGGACTCAAGCTAACTATGGCTACACCTTC.

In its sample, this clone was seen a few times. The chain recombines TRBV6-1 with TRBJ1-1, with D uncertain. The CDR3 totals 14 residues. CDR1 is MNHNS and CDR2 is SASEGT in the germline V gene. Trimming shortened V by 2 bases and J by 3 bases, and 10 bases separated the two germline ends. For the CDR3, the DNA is TGTGCCAGCAGTGAAAGTTGGAGGGACACTGAAGCTTTCTTT. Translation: CASSESWRDTEAFF.

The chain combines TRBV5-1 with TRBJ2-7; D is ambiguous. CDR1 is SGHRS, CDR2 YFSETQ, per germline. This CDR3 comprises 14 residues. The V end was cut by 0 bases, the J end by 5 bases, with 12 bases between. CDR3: CASSLAQVSDEQYF. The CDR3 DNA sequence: TGCGCCAGCAGCTTGGCGCAGGTCTCGGACGAGCAGTACTTC.

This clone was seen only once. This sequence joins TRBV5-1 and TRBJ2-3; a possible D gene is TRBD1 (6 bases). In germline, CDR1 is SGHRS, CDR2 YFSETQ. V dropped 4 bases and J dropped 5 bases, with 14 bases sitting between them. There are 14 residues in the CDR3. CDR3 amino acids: CASSGLQGQDTQYF. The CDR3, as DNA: TGCGCCAGCAGCGGATTACAGGGCCAAGATACGCAGTATTTT. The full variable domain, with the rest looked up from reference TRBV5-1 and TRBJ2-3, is KAGVTQTPRYLIKTRGQQVTLSCSPISGHRSVSWYQQTPGQGLQFLFEYFSETQRNKGNFPGRFSGRQFSNSRSEMNVSTLELGDSALYLCASSGLQGQDTQYFGPGTRLTVL.

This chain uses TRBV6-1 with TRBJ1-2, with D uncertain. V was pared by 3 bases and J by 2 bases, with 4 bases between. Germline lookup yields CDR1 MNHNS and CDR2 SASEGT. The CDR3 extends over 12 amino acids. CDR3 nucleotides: TGTGCCAGCAGTGACAGAAACTATGGCTACACCTTC. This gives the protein CASSDRNYGYTF.

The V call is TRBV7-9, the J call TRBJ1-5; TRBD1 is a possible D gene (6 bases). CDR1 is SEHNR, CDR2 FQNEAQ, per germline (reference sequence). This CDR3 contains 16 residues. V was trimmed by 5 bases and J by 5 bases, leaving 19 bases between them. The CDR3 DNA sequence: TGTGCCAGCAGCAGACATACAGGGAGGGTGGATCAGCCCCAGCATTTT. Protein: CASSRHTGRVDQPQHF.

The CDR3 region has the DNA TGTGCCAGCAGTTTCGGGGGGTTTAACTATGGCTACACCTTC. It specifies CASSFGGFNYGYTF. V gene TRBV27 combines with J gene TRBJ1-2; maybe TRBD1 (5 bases). CDR3 size: 14 residues. Germline CDR1 MNHEY, CDR2 SMNVEV (reference sequence). V lost 3 bases to trimming and J lost 1 base, with 9 bases between them.